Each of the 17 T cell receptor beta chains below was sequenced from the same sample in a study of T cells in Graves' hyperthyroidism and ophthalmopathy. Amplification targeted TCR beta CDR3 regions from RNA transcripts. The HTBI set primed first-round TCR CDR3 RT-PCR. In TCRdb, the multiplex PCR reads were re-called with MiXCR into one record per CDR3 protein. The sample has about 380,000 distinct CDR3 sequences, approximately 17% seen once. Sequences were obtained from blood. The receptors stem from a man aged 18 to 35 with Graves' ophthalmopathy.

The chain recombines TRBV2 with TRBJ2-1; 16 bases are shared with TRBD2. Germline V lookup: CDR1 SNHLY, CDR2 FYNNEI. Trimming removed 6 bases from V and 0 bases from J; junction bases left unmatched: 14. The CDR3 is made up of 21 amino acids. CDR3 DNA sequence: TGTGCCAGCAGACGGGGGACTAGCGGGGGGGCCCTTTTTAGCTCCTACAATGAGCAGTTCTTC. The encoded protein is CASRRGTSGGALFSSYNEQFF.

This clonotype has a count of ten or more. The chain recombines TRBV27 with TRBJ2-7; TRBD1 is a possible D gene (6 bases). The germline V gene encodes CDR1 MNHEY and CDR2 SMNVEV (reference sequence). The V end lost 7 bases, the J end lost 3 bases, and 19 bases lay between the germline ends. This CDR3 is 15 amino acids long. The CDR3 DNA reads TGTGCCAGCACCCACTCCCAGGGGACCTTCTACGAGCAGTACTTC. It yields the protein CASTHSQGTFYEQYF.

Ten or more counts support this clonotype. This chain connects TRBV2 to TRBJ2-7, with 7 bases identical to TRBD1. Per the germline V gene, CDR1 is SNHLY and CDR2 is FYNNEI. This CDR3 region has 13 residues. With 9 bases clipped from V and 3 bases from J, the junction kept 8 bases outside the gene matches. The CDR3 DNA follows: TGTGCCAGTCGGAGCAGGGGGAACTACGAGCAGTACTTC. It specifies CASRSRGNYEQYF.

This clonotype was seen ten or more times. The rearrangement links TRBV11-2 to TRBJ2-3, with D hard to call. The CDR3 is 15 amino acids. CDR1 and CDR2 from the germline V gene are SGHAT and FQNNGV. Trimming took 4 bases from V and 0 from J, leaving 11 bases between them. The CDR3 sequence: CASSSIRASTDTQYF. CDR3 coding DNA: TGTGCCAGCAGCTCGATTAGGGCTAGCACAGATACGCAGTATTTT.

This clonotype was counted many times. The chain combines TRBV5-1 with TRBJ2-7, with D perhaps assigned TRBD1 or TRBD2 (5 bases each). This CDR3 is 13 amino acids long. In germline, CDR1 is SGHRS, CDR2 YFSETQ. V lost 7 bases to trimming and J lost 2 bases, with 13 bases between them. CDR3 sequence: CASSGTVTYEQYF. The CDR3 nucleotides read TGCGCCAGCTCCGGGACGGTCACCTACGAGCAGTACTTC.

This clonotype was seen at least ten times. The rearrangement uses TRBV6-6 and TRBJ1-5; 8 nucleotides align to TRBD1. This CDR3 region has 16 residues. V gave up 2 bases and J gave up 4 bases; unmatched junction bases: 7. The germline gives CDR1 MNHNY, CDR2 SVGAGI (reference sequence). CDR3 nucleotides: TGTGCCAGCAGTTACCACAGGGGGGGTTCAAATCAGCCCCAGCATTTT. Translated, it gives CASSYHRGGSNQPQHF.

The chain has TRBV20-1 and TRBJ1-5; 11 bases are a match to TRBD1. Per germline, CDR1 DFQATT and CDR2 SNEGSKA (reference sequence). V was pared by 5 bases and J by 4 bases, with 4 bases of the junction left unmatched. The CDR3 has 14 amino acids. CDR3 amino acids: CSAGGQGGNQPQHF. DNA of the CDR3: TGCAGTGCTGGGGGACAGGGGGGTAATCAGCCCCAGCATTTT.

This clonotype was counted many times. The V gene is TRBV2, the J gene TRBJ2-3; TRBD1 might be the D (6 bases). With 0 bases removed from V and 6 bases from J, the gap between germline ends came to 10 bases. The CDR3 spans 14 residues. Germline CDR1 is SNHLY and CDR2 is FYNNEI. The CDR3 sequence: CASSEAGASDTQYF. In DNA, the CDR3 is TGTGCCAGCAGTGAAGCGGGGGCGTCGGATACGCAGTATTTT.

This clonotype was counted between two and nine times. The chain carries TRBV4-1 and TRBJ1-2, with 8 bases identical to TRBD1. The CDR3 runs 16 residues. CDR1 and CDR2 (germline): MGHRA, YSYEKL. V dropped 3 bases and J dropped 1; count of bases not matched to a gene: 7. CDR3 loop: CASSQVPGQGNYGYTF. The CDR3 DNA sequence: TGCGCCAGCAGCCAGGTCCCCGGACAGGGTAACTATGGCTACACCTTC.

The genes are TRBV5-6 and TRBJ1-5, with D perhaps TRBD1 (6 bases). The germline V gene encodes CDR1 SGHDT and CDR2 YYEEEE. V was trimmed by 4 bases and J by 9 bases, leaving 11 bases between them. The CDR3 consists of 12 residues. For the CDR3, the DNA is TGTGCCAGCAGCGCACAGGGAGGGCCCCAGCATTTT. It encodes CASSAQGGPQHF.

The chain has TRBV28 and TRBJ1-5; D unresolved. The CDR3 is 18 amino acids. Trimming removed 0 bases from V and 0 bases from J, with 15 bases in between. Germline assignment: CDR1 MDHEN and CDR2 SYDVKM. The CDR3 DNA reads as TGTGCCAGCAGTTTATGGTCGCCCGGGAGTTATAGCAATCAGCCCCAGCATTTT. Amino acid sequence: CASSLWSPGSYSNQPQHF.

CDR3 nucleotide sequence: TGTGCCAGCTCACCCTCCGGGACCGCCGGCTGGACCTTC. Amino acids: CASSPSGTAGWTF. The chain recombines TRBV18 with TRBJ1-2; tentatively, D is TRBD1 (5 bases). The CDR3 is 13 residues long. Between the trimmed V and J ends, which lost 3 bases and 14 bases, there was a span of 19 bases. Germline CDR1 is KGHSH and CDR2 is LQKENI.

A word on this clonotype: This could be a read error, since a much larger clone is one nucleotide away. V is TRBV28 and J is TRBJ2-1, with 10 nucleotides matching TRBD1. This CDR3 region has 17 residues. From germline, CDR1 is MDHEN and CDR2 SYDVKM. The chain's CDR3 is CASRGTGVSPSYNGQFF. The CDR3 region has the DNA TGTGCCAGCAGAGGGACAGGGGTCTCACCCTCCTACAATGGGCAGTTCTTC. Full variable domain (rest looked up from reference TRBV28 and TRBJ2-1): DVKVTQSSRYLVKRTGEKVFLECVQDMDHENMFWYRQDPGLGLRLIYFSYDVKMKEKGDIPEGYSVSREKKERFSLILESASTNQTSMYLCASRGTGVSPSYNGQFFGPGTRLTVL.

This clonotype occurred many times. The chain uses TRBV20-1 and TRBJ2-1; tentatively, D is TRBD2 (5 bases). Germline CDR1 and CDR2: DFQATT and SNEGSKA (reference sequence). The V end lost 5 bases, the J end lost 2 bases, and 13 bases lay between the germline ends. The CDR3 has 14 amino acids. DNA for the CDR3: TGCAGTGCTGCGGGCCTTGACCCCTACAATGAGCAGTTCTTC. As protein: CSAAGLDPYNEQFF.

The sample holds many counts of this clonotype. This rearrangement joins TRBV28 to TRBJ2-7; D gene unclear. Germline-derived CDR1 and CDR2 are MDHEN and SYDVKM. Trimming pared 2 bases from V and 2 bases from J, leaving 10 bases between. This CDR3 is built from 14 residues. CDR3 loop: CASSLAAVPYEQYF. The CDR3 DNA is TGTGCCAGCAGTTTAGCCGCGGTCCCCTACGAGCAGTACTTC.

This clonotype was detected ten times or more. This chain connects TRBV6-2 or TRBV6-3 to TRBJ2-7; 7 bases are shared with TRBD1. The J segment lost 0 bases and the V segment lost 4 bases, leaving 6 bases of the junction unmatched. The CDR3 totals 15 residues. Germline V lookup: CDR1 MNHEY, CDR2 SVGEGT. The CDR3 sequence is CASSFYSGGSYEQYF. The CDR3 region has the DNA TGTGCCAGCAGTTTCTACTCAGGGGGCTCCTACGAGCAGTACTTC.

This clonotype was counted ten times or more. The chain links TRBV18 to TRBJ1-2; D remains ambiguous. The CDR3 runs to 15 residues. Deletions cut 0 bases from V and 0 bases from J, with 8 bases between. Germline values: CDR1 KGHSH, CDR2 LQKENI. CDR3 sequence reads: CASSPPSGSNYGYTF. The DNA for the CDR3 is TGTGCCAGCTCACCACCCTCCGGATCTAACTATGGCTACACCTTC.